This T cell receptor (beta chain) was documented in a study of blood T cell repertoires in COVID-19. Overall study context: From the United States, Italy and Spain came samples of acute and convalescent COVID-19. Sources were T cells, B-cell-depleted T cells, or PBMCs; the material itself was cDNA or gDNA.

This CDR3 comprises 15 residues. CDR1 and CDR2 (germline): LNHNV, YYDKDF (reference sequence). V lost 4 bases and J 4 bases, leaving 15 bases between the germline ends. Study processing details: Reference gene primer amplification gave nucleated cell count estimates. Profiling relied on immunoSEQ multiplex PCR, and the TCRdb table lists in-frame clones only, not all of them. V, J and clone size derive from that table, while D and trimming were established from the DNA sequence. The data show some 190,000 clones, under 80% seen once. The V gene is TRBV15, the J gene TRBJ2-3, with D perhaps matching TRBD1 (6 bases). The sample consisted of peripheral blood. The source of this sequence is a woman aged 45-65 years with acute or convalescent COVID-19. CDR3 bases: TGTGCCACCAGCACGCCTAATACAGGGTCAGATACGCAGTATTTT. This sequence encodes CATSTPNTGSDTQYF. Full variable domain (missing parts from reference TRBV15 and TRBJ2-3): DAMVIQNPRYQVTQFGKPVTLSCSQTLNHNVMYWYQQKSSQAPKLLFHYYDKDFNNEADTPDNFQSRRPNTSFCFLDIRSPGLGDTAMYLCATSTPNTGSDTQYFGPGTRLTVL.